Presented here are 28 T cell receptor beta chains from one specimen sequenced in a study of blood T cells in healthy people across ages. Using a J-beta primer mix together with a sample-barcoded 5' primer, a second PCR was run for roughly 6 to 12 cycles. TCRdb recomputed calls from the 5' RACE reads with MiXCR, one row per CDR3 protein. The data show 750,000 to 1,000,000 distinct CDR3 sequences, roughly 28% seen once. These data also formed part of another study, on T cells of mothers and their children.

What was sequenced was blood. All receptors come from a woman in her thirties or forties in good health.

This clonotype turned up a few times. The chain couples TRBV6-5 to TRBJ1-2; D uncertain. Germline loops: CDR1 MNHEY, CDR2 SVGAGI. Trimming pared 5 bases from V and 8 bases from J, leaving 15 bases between. The CDR3 covers 13 residues. The CDR3 is CASSLLGRAGYTF. Written as DNA, the CDR3 is TGTGCCAGCAGTCTCCTCGGGAGGGCCGGCTACACCTTC.

The rearrangement uses TRBV5-1 and TRBJ2-5, with 7 bases aligning to TRBD2. Germline trimming cut 4 bases from V and 4 bases from J; bases unmatched to any gene: 7. The CDR3 contains 14 residues. Germline CDR1 and CDR2: SGHRS and YFSETQ. DNA for the CDR3: TGCGCCAGCAGCATCCTAGCGGTGAGAGAGACCCAGTACTTC. It yields the protein CASSILAVRETQYF.

On this clonotype: At one end, the junction sequence differs from germline, possibly due to a read error. The gene calls are TRBV7-2 and TRBJ1-2; TRBD1 matches 8 bases. The CDR3 runs 13 residues. The germline gives CDR1 SGHTA, CDR2 FQGNSA. The CDR3 DNA sequence: TGTGCCGGCAGCCTCGGACAGGGCTTTGGCTACACCTTC. The encoded protein is CAGSLGQGFGYTF.

This clonotype appeared many times. The rearrangement joins TRBV10-3 to TRBJ2-3, with D maybe TRBD2 (6 bases). Germline loops: CDR1 ENHRY, CDR2 SYGVKD. The V gene lost 6 bases and the J gene lost 1 base, with 11 bases spanning the gap. The CDR3 is 14 residues long. The CDR3 DNA sequence: TGTGCCATCAGCGGTAGCGGTGGCACAGATACGCAGTATTTT. Protein product: CAISGSGGTDTQYF.

At least ten counts were recorded for this clonotype. The chain uses TRBV15 and TRBJ2-7, with D maybe TRBD1 (6 bases). CDR3 length equals 15 residues. V shed 0 bases and J shed 2 bases, with 11 bases lying between them. Germline loops: CDR1 LNHNV, CDR2 YYDKDF (reference sequence). The CDR3 DNA is TGTGCCACCAGCAGAGATCGGTACAGGGCCTACGAGCAGTACTTC. Protein product: CATSRDRYRAYEQYF.

This chain connects TRBV7-2 to TRBJ1-2; D perhaps matches TRBD1 (6 bases). The CDR3 is 14 amino acids. V was clipped by 4 bases and J by 7 bases, with 16 bases between them. The germline V gene encodes CDR1 SGHTA and CDR2 FQGNSA. CDR3 in DNA: TGTGCCAGCAGCTCGCAGGGGAGGTTGACTGGCTACACCTTC. Translated: CASSSQGRLTGYTF.

This clonotype has just a few counts. The genes are TRBV5-1 and TRBJ2-1; TRBD1 agrees at 12 bases. This CDR3 is 16 amino acids long. Per germline, CDR1 SGHRS and CDR2 YFSETQ. V lost 4 bases to trimming and J lost 9 bases; unmatched junction nucleotides: 11. The CDR3 spells CASSLTLGQGASEQFF. CDR3 nucleotides: TGCGCCAGCAGCCTGACCTTGGGACAGGGGGCTAGTGAGCAGTTCTTC.

Worth noting for this clonotype: At one boundary the junction diverges from the germline segment, which might be a read error. Written as DNA, the CDR3 is TGTGCCAGCAGTTGGACTAGCCGCAGCACAGATGCGCAGTATTTT. Encoded protein: CASSWTSRSTDAQYF. The genes are TRBV6-2 or TRBV6-3 and TRBJ2-3; 8 positions match TRBD2. The V gene's germline CDR1 is MNHEY and CDR2 SVGEGT. This CDR3 is 15 amino acids long.

In its sample, this clonotype was seen a few times. This chain uses TRBV6-5 with TRBJ2-1; 7 positions match TRBD1. The better agreement between TRBJ2-7 and the DNA end casts doubt on the J call. CDR3 size: 15 residues. Looked up from germline, CDR1 is MNHEY and CDR2 is SVGAGI. CDR3 residues: CASRSYRGRNNEQYF. CDR3 DNA: TGTGCCAGCAGATCCTACAGGGGTAGGAACAATGAGCAGTACTTC.

The chain uses TRBV7-2 and TRBJ1-6; 11 bases align to TRBD1. With 5 bases clipped from V and 4 bases from J, the junction kept 7 bases outside the gene matches. The CDR3 has 17 amino acids. Germline CDR1 and CDR2: SGHTA and FQGNSA. The CDR3 DNA sequence: TGTGCCAGCAGCCTAAGGGACAGGGGGACGTATAATTCACCCCTCCACTTT. This gives the protein CASSLRDRGTYNSPLHF.

The rearrangement uses TRBV12-3 or TRBV12-4 and TRBJ2-5, with D hard to call. The J call is doubtful: the DNA matches TRBJ2-7 better. The CDR3 is 16 residues long. In nucleotides, the CDR3 is TGTGCCAGCAGTTTAAATCCGGCAGGAGTCAACTACGAGCAGTACTTC. This gives the protein CASSLNPAGVNYEQYF.

This clonotype was picked up a small number of times. The CDR3 loop is CASSPPGSETQYF. CDR3 DNA sequence: TGTGCCAGCTCACCGCCAGGGTCGGAGACCCAGTACTTC. J is TRBJ2-5 and V is TRBV18, with D possibly matching TRBD1 (5 bases). Deletions cut 3 bases from V and 5 bases from J, with 10 bases between. Germline assignment: CDR1 KGHSH and CDR2 LQKENI. There are 13 residues in the CDR3.

The chain recombines TRBV4-2 with TRBJ2-5; the D gene is possibly TRBD2 (5 bases). The V end was cut by 5 bases, the J end by 5 bases, with 18 bases between. The CDR3 contains 15 residues. Germline V gene data show CDR1 as LGHNA and CDR2 as YNFKEQ. The CDR3 DNA follows: TGTGCCAGCAGCACCGGGGATGGGGATGTGGAGACCCAGTACTTC. This sequence encodes CASSTGDGDVETQYF.

Only a few counts were recorded for this clonotype. The rearrangement joins TRBV12-3 or TRBV12-4 to TRBJ2-1; 13 nucleotides match TRBD2. The CDR3 has 18 amino acids. V dropped 4 bases and J dropped 2; count of bases not matched to a gene: 8. In DNA form, the CDR3 reads TGTGCCAGCAGTTCCGGGACTAGCGGGACCAAACCCTACAATGAGCAGTTCTTC. Residues: CASSSGTSGTKPYNEQFF.

This clonotype was observed a handful of times. The CDR3 DNA follows: TGTGCCACCAGTGATTTGGGGTCTTCTTCTTACAATGAGCAGTTCTTC. Translated: CATSDLGSSSYNEQFF. The V and J genes are TRBV24-1 and TRBJ2-1; D ambiguous. This CDR3 spans 16 amino acids. CDR1 and CDR2 from the germline V gene are KGHDR and SFDVKD. With 0 bases removed from V and 4 bases from J, the gap between germline ends came to 12 bases.

The V and J genes are TRBV27 and TRBJ2-2, with TRBD2 matching 10 bases. Unmatched junction bases numbered 6, after V lost 3 bases and J lost 2 bases. The CDR3 is 17 amino acids. Germline V gene sequence: CDR1 MNHEY, CDR2 SMNVEV (reference sequence). The CDR3 spells CASSFRVAGGNTGELFF. In DNA, the CDR3 is TGTGCCAGCAGTTTCAGAGTAGCGGGGGGAAACACCGGGGAGCTGTTTTTT.

This sequence joins TRBV7-2 and TRBJ1-4; 9 nucleotides match TRBD1. Germline trimming cut 6 bases from V and 5 bases from J; bases unmatched to any gene: 4. This CDR3 has 14 residues. Germline V gives CDR1 SGHTA, CDR2 FQGNSA. CDR3 in amino acids: CASSSDRGNEKLFF. CDR3 DNA: TGTGCCAGCAGTTCGGACAGGGGAAATGAAAAACTGTTTTTT.

The chain employs TRBV5-1 and TRBJ2-2, with TRBD2 as a possible D gene (6 bases). V lost 7 bases and J lost 5, with 6 bases in between. The CDR3 spans 11 residues. Germline loops: CDR1 SGHRS, CDR2 YFSETQ. In DNA, the CDR3 is TGCGCCAGCGGGGGGACCGGGGAGCTGTTTTTT. Protein sequence: CASGGTGELFF.

In this sample, this clonotype turned up a few times. J is TRBJ1-2 and V is TRBV21-1; the table gives TRBD1 as D, unverified against the DNA. TRBV21-1 is given as a pseudogene. The CDR3 sequence is 14 residues long. The CDR3 reads CASSKGGTGYGYTF. CDR3 sequence (DNA): TGTGCCAGCAGCAAAGGTGGGACAGGTTATGGCTACACCTTC.

The rearrangement uses TRBV2 and TRBJ2-2; tentatively, D is TRBD1 (5 bases). The germline V gene encodes CDR1 SNHLY and CDR2 FYNNEI. The CDR3 has 14 amino acids. Trimming removed 9 bases from V and 0 bases from J, with 11 bases in between. In nucleotides, the CDR3 is TGTGCCAGTTTACAGGTTACGAACACCGGGGAGCTGTTTTTT. Protein: CASLQVTNTGELFF.

The rearrangement uses TRBV24-1 and TRBJ2-3, with 11 bases fitting TRBD2. The CDR3 spans 18 residues. Per the germline V gene, CDR1 is KGHDR and CDR2 is SFDVKD. V shed 1 base and J 2 bases; nucleotides not matched to a gene: 7. The CDR3 nucleotides read TGTGCCACCAGTGATTTACCCCAGACTAGCGGGATCACAGATACGCAGTATTTT. Translating gives CATSDLPQTSGITDTQYF.

This clonotype was detected many times. V is TRBV27 and J is TRBJ1-4, with D possibly being TRBD1 (6 bases). Germline-derived CDR1 and CDR2 are MNHEY and SMNVEV (reference sequence). The CDR3 runs 17 residues. V was shortened by 5 bases and J by 1 base, with 17 bases between the two germline ends. The CDR3: CASSKTGFFGTNEKLFF. The CDR3 DNA sequence: TGTGCCAGCAGTAAAACAGGGTTTTTTGGAACTAATGAAAAACTGTTTTTT.

The CDR3 here is CSATSQGGNQPQHF. The CDR3 DNA sequence: TGCAGTGCTACGTCACAGGGGGGCAATCAGCCCCAGCATTTT. V is TRBV20-1 and J is TRBJ1-5, with 8 bases fitting TRBD1. Germline values: CDR1 DFQATT, CDR2 SNEGSKA (reference sequence). The CDR3 has 14 amino acids. The trim removed 4 bases at V and 2 bases at J, leaving 4 bases unmatched.

The V call is TRBV6-5, the J call TRBJ1-2, with unresolved D. The CDR3 sequence is 12 residues long. From germline, CDR1 is MNHEY and CDR2 SVGAGI. Trimming pared 6 bases from V and 4 bases from J, leaving 9 bases between. As DNA, the CDR3 is TGTGCCAGCAGGTTGAAGGGCTATGGCTACACCTTC. Its protein is CASRLKGYGYTF.

V gene TRBV5-5 combines with J gene TRBJ2-3; 11 bases agree with TRBD1. This CDR3 region has 16 residues. Trimming removed 4 bases from V and 3 bases from J; junction bases left unmatched: 7. The germline gives CDR1 SGHKS, CDR2 YYEKEE (reference sequence). The CDR3 DNA is TGTGCCAGCAGCGTAGCCGGGACAGGGGGTACAGATACGCAGTATTTT. It encodes CASSVAGTGGTDTQYF.

The chain combines TRBV7-2 with TRBJ2-3; possibly TRBD2 for D (8 bases). The V gene's germline CDR1 is SGHTA and CDR2 FQGNSA. Trimming left V 4 bases short and J 2 bases short, with 19 bases between. The CDR3 sequence is 17 residues long. The CDR3 DNA reads as TGTGCCAGCAGCTCAGTAGGGGGCGGGGGGTTCACAGATACGCAGTATTTT. Protein product: CASSSVGGGGFTDTQYF.

This clonotype was recorded at least ten times. V is TRBV29-1 and J is TRBJ2-3; 7 nucleotides align to TRBD1. Unmatched junction bases numbered 7, after V lost 2 bases and J lost 2 bases. The length of the CDR3 is 15 residues. CDR1 SQVTM and CDR2 ANQGSEA come from the germline V gene. The CDR3: CSVETHGQATDTQYF. Written as DNA, the CDR3 is TGCAGCGTTGAAACCCACGGACAGGCCACAGATACGCAGTATTTT.

This clonotype appeared a few times. The CDR3 nucleotides are TGCGCCAGCAGCTTGGAACAGGGGCCAGCTTTCTTT. Its protein product is CASSLEQGPAFF. The chain has TRBV5-1 and TRBJ1-1; 7 nucleotides align to TRBD1. The CDR3 sequence is 12 residues long. Germline CDR1 is SGHRS and CDR2 is YFSETQ. V was clipped by 0 bases and J by 10 bases; unmatched bases: 3.